The next 25 T cell receptor beta chains were all read from a single sample in a study of blood T cell repertoires in COVID-19. Produced via immunoSEQ multiplex PCR; TCRdb's table is partial and in-frame only. The data show approximately 160,000 clones, more than 70% seen once. The sample comprised peripheral blood. Receptors originate from a man aged 50-59 years with active or convalescent COVID-19.

The chain links TRBV19 to TRBJ1-1, with 8 bases lining up with TRBD1. The V gene's germline CDR1 is LNHDA and CDR2 SQIVND (reference sequence). The CDR3 is 16 residues long. J was trimmed by 1 base and V by 1 base; bases with no gene match: 5. This CDR3 reads CASSIGQGAKNTEAFF. Written as DNA, the CDR3 is TGTGCCAGTAGTATAGGTCAGGGGGCGAAGAACACTGAAGCTTTCTTT.

The chain couples TRBV5-1 to TRBJ2-7, with D perhaps TRBD2 (6 bases). With 0 bases removed from V and 4 bases from J, the gap between germline ends came to 11 bases. The CDR3 contains 14 residues. Germline V gene sequence: CDR1 SGHRS, CDR2 YFSETQ. The chain's CDR3 is CASSLAGGLYEQYF. The CDR3 DNA is TGCGCCAGCAGCTTGGCCGGGGGACTGTACGAGCAGTACTTC.

This sequence joins TRBV5-3 and TRBJ2-2; 8 bases are shared with TRBD1. TRBV5-3 is given ORF status, its function remaining uncertain. The CDR3 has 15 residues. Trimming at V came to 4 bases and at J to 4 bases, leaving 6 bases not matched to a gene. The CDR3 bases are TGTGCCAGAAGCGACTCCAGGGGGCCCACCGGGGAGCTGTTTTTT. The encoded protein is CARSDSRGPTGELFF.

This clone has just one count. The V and J genes are TRBV13 and TRBJ1-2; 8 positions match TRBD1. Germline V gene lookup returns CDR1 PRHDT and CDR2 FYEKMQ (reference sequence). The CDR3 has 15 residues. V was pared by 5 bases and J by 3 bases, with 8 bases of the junction left unmatched. The CDR3 loop is CASSHGQGGYYGYTF. CDR3 sequence (DNA): TGTGCCAGCAGCCACGGACAGGGAGGGTACTATGGCTACACCTTC.

The chain carries TRBV25-1 and TRBJ1-4, with 12 nucleotides matching TRBD1. With V trimmed by 4 bases and J by 7 bases, 10 bases remained unmatched. This CDR3 has 17 residues. Per germline, CDR1 MGHDK and CDR2 SYGVNS. CDR3 residues: CASSGWDRGLLREKLFF. In DNA form, the CDR3 reads TGTGCCAGCAGTGGTTGGGACAGGGGGCTCTTACGTGAAAAACTGTTTTTT. Supplemented by reference TRBV25-1 and TRBJ1-4, the full variable domain reads EADIYQTPRYLVIGTGKKITLECSQTMGHDKMYWYQQDPGMELHLIHYSYGVNSTEKGDLSSESTVSRIRTEHFPLTLESARPSHTSQYLCASSGWDRGLLREKLFFGSGTQLSVL.

The chain is built from TRBV18 and TRBJ1-6; D remains ambiguous. The germline V gene has CDR1 KGHSH and CDR2 LQKENI. V was pared by 1 base and J by 5 bases, with 3 bases between. This CDR3 has 13 residues. CDR3 protein: CASSPRDNSPLHF. DNA of the CDR3: TGTGCCAGCTCACCACGAGATAATTCACCCCTCCACTTT.

The V call is TRBV2, the J call TRBJ1-5, with TRBD1 as a possible D gene (6 bases). The CDR3 is 15 amino acids. The germline V and J ends were trimmed by 0 bases and 7 bases, with 13 bases remaining between them. CDR1 SNHLY and CDR2 FYNNEI come from the germline V gene. The CDR3 nucleotides are TGTGCCAGCAGTGAAGCGCCGGGGCAGGGGCAGCCCCAGCATTTT. Translating it yields CASSEAPGQGQPQHF.

Only one count was recorded for this clone. The chain links TRBV14 to TRBJ2-1; TRBD2 is a possible D gene (5 bases). The V end was cut by 0 bases, the J end by 9 bases, with 9 bases between. Germline V gene sequence: CDR1 SGHDN, CDR2 FVKESK. The CDR3 totals 13 residues. The CDR3 is CASSQEVRGEQFF. The CDR3 nucleotides are TGTGCCAGCAGCCAAGAGGTACGGGGTGAGCAGTTCTTC.

The chain carries TRBV11-3 and TRBJ2-5, with TRBD2 as a possible D gene (6 bases). Germline CDR1 is SGHNT and CDR2 is YENEEA. The CDR3 extends over 15 amino acids. V lost 0 bases and J 1 base, leaving 9 bases between the germline ends. The CDR3, as DNA: TGTGCCAGCAGCTTAGAACCCGGGGGCCAAGAGACCCAGTACTTC. Its translation is CASSLEPGGQETQYF.

The gene calls are TRBV27 and TRBJ1-3; D is undetermined. The CDR3 covers 13 residues. V was pared by 3 bases and J by 4 bases, with 7 bases between. Germline CDR1 reads MNHEY; CDR2 reads SMNVEV (reference sequence). In DNA form, the CDR3 reads TGTGCCAGCAGTTTGGTTGCGGGAAACACCATATATTTT. Protein product: CASSLVAGNTIYF.

The chain recombines TRBV24-1 with TRBJ1-1, with 7 bases fitting TRBD1. Looked up from germline, CDR1 is KGHDR and CDR2 is SFDVKD. V shed 4 bases, J shed 3 bases, and the junction held 7 bases outside the gene matches. CDR3 size: 15 residues. The DNA for the CDR3 is TGTGCCACCAGTGACCCGGGGACAGCCCACACTGAAGCTTTCTTT. Translating gives CATSDPGTAHTEAFF.

V is TRBV9 and J is TRBJ2-3, with 8 bases that match TRBD2. This CDR3 comprises 15 residues. Trimming cost V 3 bases and J 6 bases; bases outside gene matches: 9. In germline, CDR1 is SGDLS, CDR2 YYNGEE. The CDR3, as DNA: TGTGCCAGCAGCGGACCCGCGGGGGGTACTGATACGCAGTATTTT. It yields the protein CASSGPAGGTDTQYF. The variable domain in full, with the rest retrieved from reference TRBV9 and TRBJ2-3, is DSGVTQTPKHLITATGQRVTLRCSPRSGDLSVYWYQQSLDQGLQFLIQYYNGEERAKGNILERFSAQQFPDLHSELNLSSLELGDSALYFCASSGPAGGTDTQYFGPGTRLTVL.

The V gene is TRBV18, the J gene TRBJ1-5; D call uncertain. The CDR3 sequence is 13 residues long. Germline CDR1 KGHSH, CDR2 LQKENI. V shed 4 bases and J shed 6 bases, with 10 bases lying between them. The DNA for the CDR3 is TGTGCCAGCTCACAATTAACCGGTCAGCCCCAGCATTTT. It is translated as CASSQLTGQPQHF.

CDR3 DNA: TGTGCCAGCAGAGATACGGTAGGCAATCAGCCCCAGCATTTT. This encodes CASRDTVGNQPQHF. This rearrangement joins TRBV2 to TRBJ1-5; no firm D call. CDR1 SNHLY and CDR2 FYNNEI come from the germline V gene. With 6 bases removed from V and 2 bases from J, the gap between germline ends came to 11 bases. The CDR3 has 14 amino acids.

The chain couples TRBV6-1 to TRBJ2-1, with 7 bases fitting TRBD2. The CDR3 length is 16 residues. The V gene end was trimmed by 4 bases and the J gene end by 8 bases; junction bases not matched to a gene: 14. CDR1 and CDR2 (germline): MNHNS, SASEGT. The DNA for the CDR3 is TGTGCCAGCAGTGGCCCTGGGGCGGGGGAAGTGGATGAGCAGTTCTTC. Translation gives CASSGPGAGEVDEQFF.

This clone appeared a few times. The V call is TRBV6-2 or TRBV6-3, the J call TRBJ2-5, with 10 bases aligning to TRBD2. The CDR3 has 15 amino acids. Trimming took 6 bases from V and 5 from J; bases not matched to a gene: 9. From germline, CDR1 is MNHEY and CDR2 SVGEGT. Written as DNA, the CDR3 is TGTGCCAGCAGCGCCCCCAGCGGGGGGGCCGAGACCCAGTACTTC. It encodes CASSAPSGGAETQYF.

The J gene is TRBJ1-1, the V gene TRBV15; D unclear. The germline CDR1 and CDR2 sequences are LNHNV and YYDKDF (reference sequence). The CDR3 is made up of 13 amino acids. Trimming took 2 bases from V and 0 from J, leaving 4 bases between them. As DNA, the CDR3 is TGTGCCACCAGCAGAACGGTGAACACTGAAGCTTTCTTT. It translates to CATSRTVNTEAFF.

The V gene is TRBV28, the J gene TRBJ1-2; D remains unclear. Trimming took 6 bases from V and 3 from J, leaving 8 bases between them. This CDR3 spans 12 amino acids. In germline, CDR1 is MDHEN, CDR2 SYDVKM. The CDR3 DNA reads TGTGCCAGCAGAGAAGCGTACTATGGCTACACCTTC. Protein sequence: CASREAYYGYTF.

The chain has TRBV9 and TRBJ1-1; no reliable D call. Germline V gives CDR1 SGDLS, CDR2 YYNGEE. V was trimmed by 2 bases and J by 3 bases, leaving 8 bases between them. This CDR3 comprises 13 residues. The CDR3 sequence is CASSVEGDTEAFF. The DNA of the CDR3 is TGTGCCAGCAGCGTGGAAGGAGACACTGAAGCTTTCTTT.

V gene TRBV4-2 combines with J gene TRBJ2-1; 8 bases match TRBD2. V was pared by 0 bases and J by 7 bases, with 11 bases of the junction left unmatched. The CDR3 consists of 17 residues. Per germline, CDR1 LGHNA and CDR2 YNFKEQ. In DNA form, the CDR3 reads TGTGCCAGCAGCCAAGATTTAAGCGGGAGCTATTTTAATGAGCAGTTCTTC. Residues: CASSQDLSGSYFNEQFF.

The gene calls are TRBV7-2 and TRBJ2-1; D remains unclear. Trimming took off 5 bases at V and 0 bases at J, with 5 bases between the two ends. The CDR3 runs to 13 residues. Germline V gene data show CDR1 as SGHTA and CDR2 as FQGNSA. The DNA for the CDR3 is TGTGCCAGCAGCCAGAACTCCTACAATGAGCAGTTCTTC. It encodes CASSQNSYNEQFF.

The rearrangement uses TRBV19 and TRBJ1-6; the match to TRBD1 covers 10 bases. After removal of 8 bases from V and 1 base from J, the junction contained 14 bases not matched to a gene. The CDR3 runs 19 residues. Germline V lookup: CDR1 LNHDA, CDR2 SQIVND (reference sequence). The CDR3 spells CASVTGGAGSESYNSPLHF. In nucleotides, the CDR3 is TGTGCCAGTGTGACAGGGGGCGCAGGGTCAGAATCCTATAATTCACCCCTCCACTTT. Full variable domain (remainder filled in from reference TRBV19 and TRBJ1-6): DGGITQSPKYLFRKEGQNVTLSCEQNLNHDAMYWYRQDPGQGLRLIYYSQIVNDFQKGDIAEGYSVSREKKESFPLTVTSAQKNPTAFYLCASVTGGAGSESYNSPLHFGNGTRLTVT.

CDR3: CASSSDSPVQYYEQYF. The CDR3 nucleotides read TGTGCCAGCAGCTCAGACTCCCCAGTTCAATACTACGAGCAGTACTTC. This chain uses TRBV7-9 with TRBJ2-7; no reliable D call. In germline, CDR1 is SEHNR, CDR2 FQNEAQ (reference sequence). The V gene lost 4 bases and the J gene lost 3 bases, with 19 bases spanning the gap. The CDR3 loop spans 16 amino acids.

This chain links TRBV24-1 with TRBJ2-3; TRBD1 is a possible D gene (6 bases). Trimming removed 3 bases at V and 3 bases at J, with 9 bases between. This CDR3 comprises 14 residues. Germline CDR1 reads KGHDR; CDR2 reads SFDVKD. The DNA of the CDR3 is TGTGCCACCAGTGATAGGCAGGGGACAGATACGCAGTATTTT. It encodes CATSDRQGTDTQYF.

This rearrangement joins TRBV5-4 to TRBJ2-3; a weak D match, TRBD2 (5 bases). The CDR3 spans 14 residues. Germline CDR1 SGHNT, CDR2 YYREEE (reference sequence). The V end was cut by 0 bases, the J end by 4 bases, with 9 bases between. This chain's CDR3 is CASSLVTIPDTQYF. The CDR3 DNA follows: TGTGCCAGCAGCTTGGTGACTATACCAGATACGCAGTATTTT.